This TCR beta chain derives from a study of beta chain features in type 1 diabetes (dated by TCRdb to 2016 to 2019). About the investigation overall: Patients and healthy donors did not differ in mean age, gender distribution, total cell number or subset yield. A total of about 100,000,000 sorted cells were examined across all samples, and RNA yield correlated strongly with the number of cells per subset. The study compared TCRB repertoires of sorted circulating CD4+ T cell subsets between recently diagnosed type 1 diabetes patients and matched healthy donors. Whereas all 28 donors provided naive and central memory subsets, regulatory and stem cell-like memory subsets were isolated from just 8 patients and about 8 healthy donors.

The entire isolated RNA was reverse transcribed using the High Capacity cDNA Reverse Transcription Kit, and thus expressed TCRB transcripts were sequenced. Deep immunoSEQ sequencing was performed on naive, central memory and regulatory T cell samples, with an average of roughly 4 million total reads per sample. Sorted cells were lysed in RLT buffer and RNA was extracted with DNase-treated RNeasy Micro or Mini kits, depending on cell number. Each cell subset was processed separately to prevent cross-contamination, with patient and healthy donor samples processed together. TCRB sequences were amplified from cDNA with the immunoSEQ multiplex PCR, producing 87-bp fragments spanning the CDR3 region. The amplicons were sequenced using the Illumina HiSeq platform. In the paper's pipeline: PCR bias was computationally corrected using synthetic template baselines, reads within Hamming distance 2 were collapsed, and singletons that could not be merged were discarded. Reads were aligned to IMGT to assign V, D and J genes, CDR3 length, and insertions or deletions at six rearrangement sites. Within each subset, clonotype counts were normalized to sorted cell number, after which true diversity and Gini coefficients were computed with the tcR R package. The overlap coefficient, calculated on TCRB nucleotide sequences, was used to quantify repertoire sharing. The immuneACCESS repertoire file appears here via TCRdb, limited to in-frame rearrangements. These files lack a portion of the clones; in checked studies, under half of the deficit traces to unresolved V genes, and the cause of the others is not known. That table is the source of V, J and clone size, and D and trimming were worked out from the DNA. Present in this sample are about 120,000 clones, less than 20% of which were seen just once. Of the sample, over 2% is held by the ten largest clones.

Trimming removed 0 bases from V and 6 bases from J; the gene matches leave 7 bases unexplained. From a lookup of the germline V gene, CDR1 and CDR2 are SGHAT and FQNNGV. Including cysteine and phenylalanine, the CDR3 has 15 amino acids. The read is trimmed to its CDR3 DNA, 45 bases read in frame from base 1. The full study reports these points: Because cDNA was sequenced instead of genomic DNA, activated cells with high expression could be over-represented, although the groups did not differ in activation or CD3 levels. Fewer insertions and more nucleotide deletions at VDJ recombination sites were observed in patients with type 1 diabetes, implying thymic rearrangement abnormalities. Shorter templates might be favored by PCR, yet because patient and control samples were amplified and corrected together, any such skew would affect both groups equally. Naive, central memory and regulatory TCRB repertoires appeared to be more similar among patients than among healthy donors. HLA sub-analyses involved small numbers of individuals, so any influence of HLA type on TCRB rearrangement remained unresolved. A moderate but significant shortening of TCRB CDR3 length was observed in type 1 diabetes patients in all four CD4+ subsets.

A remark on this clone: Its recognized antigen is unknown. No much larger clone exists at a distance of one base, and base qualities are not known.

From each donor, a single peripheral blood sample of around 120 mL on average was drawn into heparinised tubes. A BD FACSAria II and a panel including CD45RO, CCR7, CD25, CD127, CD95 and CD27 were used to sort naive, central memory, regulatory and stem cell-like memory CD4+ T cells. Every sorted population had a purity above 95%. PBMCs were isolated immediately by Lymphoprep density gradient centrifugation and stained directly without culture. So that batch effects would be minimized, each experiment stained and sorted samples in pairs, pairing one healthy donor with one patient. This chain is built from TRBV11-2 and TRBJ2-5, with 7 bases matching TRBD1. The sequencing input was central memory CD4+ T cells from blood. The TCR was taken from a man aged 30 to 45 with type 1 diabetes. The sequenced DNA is TGTGCCAGCAGCTTAGATCCTACAGGGGTCAAGACCCAGTACTTC. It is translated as CASSLDPTGVKTQYF. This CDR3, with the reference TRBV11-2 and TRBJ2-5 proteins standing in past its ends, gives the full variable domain EAGVAQSPRYKIIEKRQSVAFWCNPISGHATLYWYQQILGQGPKLLIQFQNNGVVDDSQLPKDRFSAERLKGVDSTLKIQPAKLEDSAVYLCASSLDPTGVKTQYFGPGTRLLVL.